This T cell receptor beta chain was found in a study of low-dose radiotherapy and immunotherapy resistance in tumors. Study-level background: The study gave Cohort 2 1 Gy per fraction every two weeks, totaling 13 Gy over 26 weeks.

Ten or more counts support this clonotype. Priming of first-strand cDNA relied on TRAV- and TRBV-specific primers (covering alpha and beta chains). The authors ran 15 to 20 PCR cycles to amplify TCRs with a constant-region primer and V-primer adapter. Each CDR3 protein gets one entry after TCRdb re-called the reads with MiXCR. The sample consists of 30,000 to 45,000 distinct CDR3 sequences, around 20% of them appearing once. From germline, CDR1 is MNHEY and CDR2 SMNVEV (reference sequence). Trimming cost V 4 bases and J 0 bases; bases outside gene matches: 14. The CDR3 extends over 18 amino acids. As to time point: after trial treatment. Noted treatment: LDRT plus nivolumab, ipilimumab, low-dose cyclophosphamide and aspirin (RACIN trial).

Source: PBMCs, taken after low-dose radiotherapy plus immunotherapy. This TCR came from a female donor with ovarian cancer. V usage is TRBV27 and J usage is TRBJ2-5; 7 bases are shared with TRBD2. The CDR3 loop reads CASSSAAVVSGYQETQYF. In DNA, the CDR3 is TGTGCCAGCAGTTCCGCCGCCGTTGTTAGCGGGTACCAAGAGACCCAGTACTTC.